Each of the 5 T cell receptor beta chains below was sequenced from the same sample in a study of cytomegalovirus exposure and HLA in healthy donors. PCR amplification relied on 60 Vbeta primers (plus 13 Jbeta primers). Profiling relied on immunoSEQ multiplex PCR, and the TCRdb table lists in-frame clones only, not all of them. The sample records about 210,000 clones, approximately 80% being singletons. The sequencing sample was made of PBMCs. These receptors were collected from a woman in her 30s in good health and CMV-seropositive.

The chain uses TRBV6-7 and TRBJ1-1, with 8 bases matching TRBD1. TRBV6-7 is labeled an ORF, and its function is uncertain. The CDR3 runs to 15 residues. V shed 5 bases, J shed 6 bases, and the junction held 11 bases outside the gene matches. CDR3 bases: TGTGCCAGCAGTGGCGGACAGGGTCCTATCTCTGAAGCTTTCTTT. Translated, it gives CASSGGQGPISEAFF.

The chain carries TRBV5-5 and TRBJ2-1; D remains unclear. CDR1 SGHKS and CDR2 YYEKEE come from the germline V gene (reference sequence). This CDR3 contains 14 residues. Between the trimmed V and J ends, which lost 3 bases and 4 bases, there was a span of 11 bases. CDR3 sequence (DNA): TGTGCCAGCAGCTCTCGTGGGCCGTACAATGAGCAGTTCTTC. It translates to CASSSRGPYNEQFF.

The chain employs TRBV5-1 and TRBJ2-2; 7 bases fit TRBD2. Germline V gives CDR1 SGHRS, CDR2 YFSETQ. Trimming removed 3 bases from V and 4 bases from J; junction bases left unmatched: 9. This CDR3 is 16 amino acids long. The CDR3 here is CASSSAGTTFTGELFF. CDR3 sequence (DNA): TGCGCCAGCAGCTCCGCCGGGACTACTTTCACCGGGGAGCTGTTTTTT.

The V and J genes are TRBV7-9 and TRBJ2-3; D is unresolved. CDR3 length equals 15 residues. The V end was cut by 4 bases, the J end by 1 base, with 12 bases between. Germline CDR1 and CDR2: SEHNR and FQNEAQ (reference sequence). The DNA of the CDR3 is TGTGCCAGCAGCTCCTCCGTTCCCCGCACAGATACGCAGTATTTT. As protein: CASSSSVPRTDTQYF. Supplemented by reference TRBV7-9 and TRBJ2-3, the full variable domain reads DTGVSQNPRHKITKRGQNVTFRCDPISEHNRLYWYRQTLGQGPEFLTYFQNEAQLEKSRLLSDRFSAERPKGSFSTLEIQRTEQGDSAMYLCASSSSVPRTDTQYFGPGTRLTVL.

V usage is TRBV12-5 and J usage is TRBJ2-1, with TRBD1 identical over 8 bases. The V and J ends lost 5 bases and 4 bases, in that order; junction bases with no gene match: 7. This CDR3 is built from 15 residues. Germline V gene sequence: CDR1 LGHNT, CDR2 FRNRAP. The CDR3 DNA sequence: TGTGCTAGTGGTACTGGACAGGGTTCTTACAATGAGCAGTTCTTC. Translating it yields CASGTGQGSYNEQFF.